The T cell receptor beta chain described here comes from a study of blood T cells in healthy people across ages. V shed 4 bases and J 5 bases; nucleotides not matched to a gene: 3. The CDR3 is made up of 14 amino acids. The germline CDR1 and CDR2 sequences are SGHTA and FQGNSA. Then a second PCR, running roughly 6 to 11 cycles, was carried out with a sample-barcoded 5' primer and a J-beta primer mix. TCRdb re-called the 5' RACE reads through MiXCR, storing one row per CDR3 protein. The sample contains fewer than 2,000,000 distinct CDR3 sequences, about two fifths of which appear only once. Study outcomes and limitations: Greater diversity and more naive CD4+ cells were seen in long-lived donors than in aged donors.

This clonotype was found a few times. The antigen is not known. Sequencing was done on a sample of blood. The source of this sequence is a human donor in good health. This chain uses TRBV7-2 with TRBJ2-3, with TRBD1 matching over 10 bases. The CDR3 nucleotides are TGTGCCAGCAGCTCCGGACAGGGGGTAGATACGCAGTATTTT. Amino acid sequence: CASSSGQGVDTQYF.